The 27 T cell receptor beta chains below were found in one sample sequenced in a study of blood T cell repertoires in COVID-19 (dated by TCRdb to 2018 to 2021). Library construction relied on the immunoSEQ multiplex PCR assay. The immuneACCESS repertoire file appears here via TCRdb, limited to in-frame rearrangements. These files lack a portion of the clones; in checked studies, under half of the deficit traces to unresolved V genes, and the cause of the others is not known. The sample includes more than 85,000 clones, with roughly 80% observed a single time. 16% of the sample rests with the top ten. Specimen: peripheral blood. The receptor source for this set is an older woman with acute or convalescent COVID-19.

This clone was counted between two and nine times. The chain uses TRBV6-2 or TRBV6-3 and TRBJ2-7, with 7 bases fitting TRBD1. This CDR3 contains 13 residues. CDR1 MNHEY and CDR2 SVGEGT come from the germline V gene. V shed 5 bases and J 3 bases; nucleotides not matched to a gene: 4. The CDR3 nucleotides are TGTGCCAGCAGTCCGGGACAGAGCTACGAGCAGTACTTC. It codes for CASSPGQSYEQYF.

The chain is built from TRBV5-4 and TRBJ2-7; 8 bases match TRBD2. The CDR3 runs to 14 residues. CDR1 and CDR2 (germline): SGHNT, YYREEE (reference sequence). After removal of 4 bases from V and 4 bases from J, the junction contained 7 bases not matched to a gene. This CDR3 is CASSPQRGSYEQYF. The CDR3 bases are TGTGCCAGCAGCCCCCAGCGGGGGAGTTACGAGCAGTACTTC.

The genes are TRBV27 and TRBJ2-1, with D perhaps matching TRBD1 (6 bases). Trimming removed 2 bases at V and 3 bases at J, with 14 bases between. This CDR3 region has 16 residues. Germline CDR1 reads MNHEY; CDR2 reads SMNVEV (reference sequence). DNA of the CDR3: TGTGCCAGCAGTTTACGGGCGGACAGACTCTACAATGAGCAGTTCTTC. Amino acids: CASSLRADRLYNEQFF.

The rearrangement joins TRBV7-2 to TRBJ1-6; a weak D match, TRBD1 (6 bases). Germline CDR1 is SGHTA and CDR2 is FQGNSA. The CDR3 consists of 15 residues. Trimming took 5 bases from V and 10 from J, leaving 18 bases between them. As DNA, the CDR3 is TGTGCCAGCAGCCCCGGGACAATTGTAAGCTCACCCCTCCACTTT. Translation: CASSPGTIVSSPLHF.

This chain links TRBV5-6 with TRBJ1-6; D not certain. The CDR3 runs 17 residues. The V gene lost 2 bases and the J gene lost 2 bases, with 14 bases spanning the gap. Germline V gives CDR1 SGHDT, CDR2 YYEEEE. The CDR3 DNA is TGTGCCAGCAGCTTAAGGTCAGCGGGGACCTATAATTCACCCCTCCACTTT. Its translation is CASSLRSAGTYNSPLHF.

The CDR3 region has the DNA TGCGCCAGCAGCTGGGAGGCGAACACTGAAGCTTTCTTT. Translating it yields CASSWEANTEAFF. The V call is TRBV5-1, the J call TRBJ1-1; no clear D gene. Germline CDR1 and CDR2: SGHRS and YFSETQ. The CDR3 runs 13 residues. Deletions cut 3 bases from V and 1 base from J, with 7 bases between.

This clone was picked up a small number of times. This sequence joins TRBV6-1 and TRBJ2-3; D is perhaps TRBD2 (7 bases). V gave up 2 bases and J gave up 6 bases, with 12 bases separating them. This CDR3 spans 14 amino acids. Germline V gives CDR1 MNHNS, CDR2 SASEGT. CDR3 coding DNA: TGTGCCAGCAGTGAAAGGGGGGGCCGCGATACGCAGTATTTT. Encoded protein: CASSERGGRDTQYF.

The chain links TRBV9 to TRBJ2-5; TRBD1 is a possible D gene (5 bases). Trimming cost V 4 bases and J 2 bases, with 18 bases left between them. Germline CDR1 SGDLS, CDR2 YYNGEE. CDR3 size: 16 residues. CDR3 loop: CASSPRQIRRQETQYF. CDR3 DNA sequence: TGTGCCAGCAGCCCTCGACAGATTCGACGGCAAGAGACCCAGTACTTC. Looking up the rest from reference TRBV9 and TRBJ2-5 gives the full variable domain: DSGVTQTPKHLITATGQRVTLRCSPRSGDLSVYWYQQSLDQGLQFLIQYYNGEERAKGNILERFSAQQFPDLHSELNLSSLELGDSALYFCASSPRQIRRQETQYFGPGTRLLVL.

The chain recombines TRBV25-1 with TRBJ1-3, with D hard to call. V lost 1 base and J lost 0, with 4 bases in between. CDR1 is MGHDK and CDR2 is SYGVNS in the germline V gene. This CDR3 is 14 amino acids long. The CDR3 loop reads CASSELYSGNTIYF. The CDR3 nucleotides read TGTGCCAGCAGTGAATTATACTCTGGAAACACCATATATTTT.

The chain combines TRBV19 with TRBJ1-4, with a weak D call TRBD1 (5 bases). Trimming took off 5 bases at V and 3 bases at J, with 19 bases between the two ends. Germline CDR1 is LNHDA and CDR2 is SQIVND (reference sequence). This CDR3 is 17 amino acids long. The CDR3 loop is CASSPRSGWGANEKLFF. CDR3 sequence (DNA): TGTGCCAGTAGTCCCCGTTCAGGCTGGGGGGCTAATGAAAAACTGTTTTTT.

The chain combines TRBV29-1 with TRBJ1-1; 7 bases fit TRBD1. Per germline, CDR1 SQVTM and CDR2 ANQGSEA. This CDR3 region has 11 residues. The V segment lost 3 bases and the J segment 8 bases; nucleotides outside the gene matches: 3. Here the CDR3 reads CSVEGQREAFF. CDR3 nucleotide sequence: TGCAGCGTTGAGGGACAGCGGGAAGCTTTCTTT.

This chain connects TRBV5-4 to TRBJ1-1; perhaps TRBD1 as D (5 bases). The CDR3 is 15 amino acids. The germline V gene encodes CDR1 SGHNT and CDR2 YYREEE (reference sequence). Trimming removed 5 bases at V and 1 base at J, with 15 bases between. In nucleotides, the CDR3 is TGTGCCAGCAGATCCGTGGGGGGTCGGAACACTGAAGCTTTCTTT. Translation: CASRSVGGRNTEAFF.

As DNA, the CDR3 is TGCGCCAGCAGCTTGGGCGCCCAAAACAGAAAAGAGACCCAGTACTTC. Protein product: CASSLGAQNRKETQYF. The chain couples TRBV5-1 to TRBJ2-5, with D hard to call. Trimming stripped 0 bases from V and 3 bases from J, with 15 bases between. The germline CDR1 and CDR2 sequences are SGHRS and YFSETQ. There are 16 residues in the CDR3. Full variable domain (missing parts from reference TRBV5-1 and TRBJ2-5): KAGVTQTPRYLIKTRGQQVTLSCSPISGHRSVSWYQQTPGQGLQFLFEYFSETQRNKGNFPGRFSGRQFSNSRSEMNVSTLELGDSALYLCASSLGAQNRKETQYFGPGTRLLVL.

CDR3 sequence (DNA): TGTGCCAGCAGTCTGGGACAGAGCTATGGCTACACCTTC. Encoded protein: CASSLGQSYGYTF. The J gene is TRBJ1-2, the V gene TRBV5-5, with 7 positions matching TRBD1. Per the germline V gene, CDR1 is SGHKS and CDR2 is YYEKEE (reference sequence). This CDR3 is built from 13 residues. The V segment lost 5 bases and the J segment 4 bases; nucleotides outside the gene matches: 5.

This clone was detected a few times. The chain uses TRBV6-5 and TRBJ1-1; no firm D call. Germline assignment: CDR1 MNHEY and CDR2 SVGAGI. V was pared by 6 bases and J by 4 bases, with 15 bases between. There are 14 residues in the CDR3. The CDR3 region is CASRFLEASTEAFF. The CDR3 DNA reads TGTGCCAGCAGGTTTCTTGAGGCGAGCACTGAAGCTTTCTTT.

The gene calls are TRBV4-2 and TRBJ2-5; D is unclear. V lost 2 bases to trimming and J lost 3 bases, with 10 bases between them. Germline V gives CDR1 LGHNA, CDR2 YNFKEQ. CDR3 length: 14 residues. For the CDR3, the DNA is TGTGCCAGCAGCCAAATAGTAACAGAAGAGACCCAGTACTTC. It codes for CASSQIVTEETQYF.

V gene TRBV28 combines with J gene TRBJ2-7; 7 bases align to TRBD2. V gave up 4 bases and J gave up 0 bases; unmatched junction bases: 12. The germline V gene encodes CDR1 MDHEN and CDR2 SYDVKM. This CDR3 contains 17 residues. The CDR3 coding sequence is TGTGCCAGCAGTTCCCTGGCCCTCCCGGGGGGCTCCTACGAGCAGTACTTC. It is translated as CASSSLALPGGSYEQYF.

The J gene is TRBJ1-4, the V gene TRBV5-4; 7 nucleotides line up with TRBD1. Germline CDR1 and CDR2: SGHNT and YYREEE (reference sequence). Trimming cost V 4 bases and J 7 bases; bases outside gene matches: 13. The CDR3 sequence is 16 residues long. The CDR3: CASSPDRTGVGEKLFF. The DNA of the CDR3 is TGTGCCAGCAGCCCCGACCGAACAGGGGTCGGTGAAAAACTGTTTTTT.

The V call is TRBV19, the J call TRBJ1-1, with a tentative D call TRBD1 (6 bases). CDR1 is LNHDA and CDR2 is SQIVND in the germline V gene (reference sequence). CDR3 length equals 14 residues. Trimming removed 8 bases at V and 0 bases at J, with 13 bases between. The CDR3 DNA reads as TGTGCCAGTTCCTTGCAGGGGATGAACACTGAAGCTTTCTTT. Protein product: CASSLQGMNTEAFF.

The chain employs TRBV10-3 and TRBJ2-7; the D is unclear. V dropped 6 bases and J dropped 6 bases, with 21 bases sitting between them. CDR1 is ENHRY and CDR2 is SYGVKD in the germline V gene. The CDR3 is 15 amino acids. The CDR3 is CAIRFEIDSTTEQYF. DNA of the CDR3: TGTGCCATCAGGTTCGAAATAGACTCCACCACCGAGCAGTACTTC.

This clone appeared once. CDR3 DNA sequence: TGTGCCTGGAGTGTGGGGACAGGCCTTAGCAATCAGCCCCAGCATTTT. As protein: CAWSVGTGLSNQPQHF. The rearrangement links TRBV30 to TRBJ1-5; 8 bases align to TRBD1. In germline, CDR1 is GTSNPN, CDR2 SVGIG (reference sequence). The V and J ends lost 0 bases and 0 bases, in that order; junction bases with no gene match: 4. The CDR3 covers 16 residues. Based on the CDR3 plus reference TRBV30 and TRBJ1-5, the full variable domain is SQTIHQWPATLVQPVGSPLSLECTVEGTSNPNLYWYRQAAGRGLQLLFYSVGIGQISSEVPQNLSASRPQDRQFILSSKKLLLSDSGFYLCAWSVGTGLSNQPQHFGDGTRLSIL.

This clone occurred many times. V is TRBV11-2 and J is TRBJ2-1, with TRBD1 as a possible D gene (8 bases). There are 17 residues in the CDR3. Germline-derived CDR1 and CDR2 are SGHAT and FQNNGV. Trimming shortened V by 5 bases and J by 4 bases, and 21 bases separated the two germline ends. The DNA of the CDR3 is TGTGCCAGCAGCAAGGAGGGAGGGACAGGATTTTACAATGAGCAGTTCTTC. Protein: CASSKEGGTGFYNEQFF.

This clone was found a few times. This chain connects TRBV30 to TRBJ2-1, with D perhaps TRBD1 (6 bases). The CDR3 is 16 amino acids. V was clipped by 0 bases and J by 7 bases, with 19 bases between them. Per germline, CDR1 GTSNPN and CDR2 SVGIG (reference sequence). CDR3 protein: CAWSVLTGPLDNEQFF. For the CDR3, the DNA is TGTGCCTGGAGTGTACTGACAGGCCCTCTGGATAATGAGCAGTTCTTC.

The rearrangement uses TRBV3-1 (or the pseudogene TRBV3-2) and TRBJ1-2, with TRBD1 as a possible D gene (5 bases). Trimming stripped 2 bases from V and 2 bases from J, with 9 bases between. Germline V gene sequence: CDR1 LGHDT, CDR2 YNNKEL (reference sequence). The CDR3 sequence is 14 residues long. The CDR3 sequence: CASSQLQGNYGYTF. The DNA for the CDR3 is TGTGCCAGCAGCCAACTCCAGGGAAACTATGGCTACACCTTC.

Here the CDR3 reads CASSLSSGGTEAFF. The CDR3 DNA reads as TGTGCCAGCAGTTTAAGCTCGGGTGGCACTGAAGCTTTCTTT. This chain connects TRBV28 to TRBJ1-1; D uncertain. Trimming took off 2 bases at V and 4 bases at J, with 11 bases between the two ends. The CDR3 consists of 14 residues. Germline lookup yields CDR1 MDHEN and CDR2 SYDVKM.

This clone showed up just once. The chain uses TRBV4-2 and TRBJ1-2, with TRBD1 matching over 10 bases. There are 15 residues in the CDR3. Trimming cost V 0 bases and J 7 bases; bases outside gene matches: 5. Germline CDR1 LGHNA, CDR2 YNFKEQ. CDR3 bases: TGTGCCAGCAGCCAAGAGACAGGGGGCGCCGGTGGCTACACCTTC. Protein: CASSQETGGAGGYTF.

V gene TRBV9 combines with J gene TRBJ2-3; D possibly corresponds to TRBD2 (6 bases). Germline V CDR1 and CDR2: SGDLS, YYNGEE. The V gene lost 4 bases and the J gene lost 7 bases, with 13 bases spanning the gap. CDR3 size: 13 residues. The DNA for the CDR3 is TGTGCCAGCAGCCCCAAGGGGACTTATACGCAGTATTTT. Translating it yields CASSPKGTYTQYF.